The 30 T cell receptor beta chains listed next were all sequenced from one sample in a study of shared T cell receptors in the human thymus. The method was immunoSEQ multiplex PCR; TCRdb's version includes in-frame clones alone and lacks a portion of them. In the table there are hundreds of thousands of clones, around 87% of which are singletons. This same sample was also part of a study on human thymus T cells.

Material for sequencing was thymocytes. These receptors were taken from a boy less than two years old with a congenital heart defect.

The V gene is TRBV12-5, the J gene TRBJ2-7, with 7 bases fitting TRBD1. Looked up from germline, CDR1 is LGHNT and CDR2 is FRNRAP. J was trimmed by 3 bases and V by 6 bases; bases with no gene match: 8. The CDR3 is made up of 14 amino acids. CDR3 loop: CASGPGGPFYEQYF. DNA of the CDR3: TGTGCTAGTGGGCCAGGGGGTCCCTTCTACGAGCAGTACTTC.

The genes are TRBV27 and TRBJ2-5; D is perhaps TRBD1 (5 bases). The germline CDR1 and CDR2 sequences are MNHEY and SMNVEV (reference sequence). This CDR3 spans 16 amino acids. V lost 4 bases and J 2 bases, leaving 17 bases between the germline ends. CDR3 protein: CASSSHDLTGQETQYF. The CDR3 DNA is TGTGCCAGCAGTTCCCACGACCTCACAGGACAAGAGACCCAGTACTTC.

CDR3 sequence (DNA): TGTGCCAGCAGTGTTTTGGGCGAAAGGACAGCTAGCACAGATACGCAGTATTTT. This codes for CASSVLGERTASTDTQYF. The chain is built from TRBV6-1 and TRBJ2-3; tentatively, D is TRBD1 (6 bases). V lost 4 bases and J 0 bases, leaving 20 bases between the germline ends. The CDR3 has 18 residues. Germline loops: CDR1 MNHNS, CDR2 SASEGT.

The V gene is TRBV14, the J gene TRBJ2-3; maybe TRBD2 (7 bases). The length of the CDR3 is 16 residues. V was trimmed by 6 bases and J by 5 bases, leaving 21 bases between them. Germline V gene data show CDR1 as SGHDN and CDR2 as FVKESK. The CDR3 DNA reads as TGTGCCAGCAGTCCCGGAACGGGGGGCCGGAAAGATACGCAGTATTTT. This translates into CASSPGTGGRKDTQYF.

The CDR3, as DNA: TGTGCCAGCAGCTTACGGGGACTCGCCTTGTACCAAGAGACCCAGTACTTC. Protein product: CASSLRGLALYQETQYF. The chain is built from TRBV7-8 and TRBJ2-5, with D perhaps matching TRBD2 (6 bases). CDR3 size: 17 residues. Germline V gene lookup returns CDR1 SGHVS and CDR2 FQNEAQ. The germline V and J ends were trimmed by 2 bases and 0 bases, with 16 bases remaining between them.

The chain carries TRBV5-6 and TRBJ2-3; 12 bases are shared with TRBD2. The V gene's germline CDR1 is SGHDT and CDR2 YYEEEE. The length of the CDR3 is 15 residues. Trimming cost V 3 bases and J 5 bases; bases outside gene matches: 4. The CDR3 region is CASSYLAGGRDTQYF. The CDR3 DNA reads as TGTGCCAGCAGCTATCTAGCGGGGGGGCGAGATACGCAGTATTTT.

This clone appeared once. V gene TRBV4-1 combines with J gene TRBJ2-1; the match to TRBD2 covers 11 bases. The CDR3 contains 18 residues. CDR1 MGHRA and CDR2 YSYEKL come from the germline V gene. The V gene end was trimmed by 2 bases and the J gene end by 7 bases; junction bases not matched to a gene: 13. This chain's CDR3 is CASSQLTSGGRFVNEQFF. The CDR3 DNA reads as TGCGCCAGCAGCCAATTAACTAGCGGGGGCCGATTTGTTAATGAGCAGTTCTTC.

J is TRBJ2-1 and V is TRBV30; 9 nucleotides align to TRBD2. Germline V gives CDR1 GTSNPN, CDR2 SVGIG (reference sequence). The CDR3 consists of 14 residues. The junction had 8 bases not matched to a gene; V was cut back by 0 bases and J by 11 bases. The chain's CDR3 is CAWSVRTSDYKQFF. The CDR3 nucleotides are TGTGCCTGGAGTGTAAGGACTAGCGACTACAAGCAGTTCTTC.

Only one count was recorded for this clone. J is TRBJ2-1 and V is TRBV27; no firm D call. V was cut by 6 bases and J by 5 bases, with 14 bases left in between. In germline, CDR1 is MNHEY, CDR2 SMNVEV (reference sequence). The CDR3 consists of 14 residues. DNA for the CDR3: TGTGCCAGCAGCCCCACGTCGAGCCACAATGAGCAGTTCTTC. This encodes CASSPTSSHNEQFF.

The chain combines TRBV7-8 with TRBJ2-7; 8 positions match TRBD1. Trimming took 3 bases from V and 0 from J; bases not matched to a gene: 4. There are 15 residues in the CDR3. The germline gives CDR1 SGHVS, CDR2 FQNEAQ. The CDR3 DNA sequence: TGTGCCAGCAGCTTGGACAGGGCGATCTCCTACGAGCAGTACTTC. Protein: CASSLDRAISYEQYF.

This clone has just one count. The chain is built from TRBV28 and TRBJ1-5, with 7 nucleotides matching TRBD1. There are 17 residues in the CDR3. Germline V gene sequence: CDR1 MDHEN, CDR2 SYDVKM. V lost 5 bases, J lost 1 base, and 11 bases stayed unmatched. The CDR3 DNA sequence: TGTGCCAGCAGTCCGCCCCCGACAGGGAAAAGCAATCAGCCCCAGCATTTT. Translated, it gives CASSPPPTGKSNQPQHF.

The V call is TRBV28, the J call TRBJ2-2; 7 nucleotides match TRBD1. Looked up from germline, CDR1 is MDHEN and CDR2 is SYDVKM. V lost 2 bases, J lost 2 bases, and 8 bases stayed unmatched. There are 17 residues in the CDR3. The CDR3 DNA sequence: TGTGCCAGCAGTTTACGGCCCGACAGGGTTAACACCGGGGAGCTGTTTTTT. Its translation: CASSLRPDRVNTGELFF.

The rearrangement uses TRBV10-3 and TRBJ2-1, with TRBD1 matching over 7 bases. The CDR3 loop spans 13 amino acids. Unmatched junction bases numbered 5, after V lost 7 bases and J lost 5 bases. Germline V CDR1 and CDR2: ENHRY, SYGVKD. This chain's CDR3 is CAITQGLDNEQFF. CDR3 bases: TGTGCCATCACACAGGGGCTGGACAATGAGCAGTTCTTC.

The chain carries TRBV5-6 and TRBJ1-5; 8 nucleotides match TRBD1. Germline CDR1 and CDR2: SGHDT and YYEEEE. V was clipped by 1 base and J by 6 bases; unmatched bases: 9. The CDR3 covers 16 residues. The CDR3 protein is CASSLKRQGWSQPQHF. In DNA form, the CDR3 reads TGTGCCAGCAGCTTGAAGCGACAGGGGTGGTCTCAGCCCCAGCATTTT.

DNA of the CDR3: TGTGCCAGCAGCCGTGGACAGGGGGCAACTAATGAAAAACTGTTTTTT. Its protein product is CASSRGQGATNEKLFF. The chain combines TRBV11-2 with TRBJ1-4; 10 bases align to TRBD1. Trimming took 5 bases from V and 0 from J; bases not matched to a gene: 3. The germline V gene has CDR1 SGHAT and CDR2 FQNNGV. The CDR3 consists of 16 residues. The variable domain in full, with the rest retrieved from reference TRBV11-2 and TRBJ1-4, is EAGVAQSPRYKIIEKRQSVAFWCNPISGHATLYWYQQILGQGPKLLIQFQNNGVVDDSQLPKDRFSAERLKGVDSTLKIQPAKLEDSAVYLCASSRGQGATNEKLFFGSGTQLSVL.

The chain carries TRBV29-1 and TRBJ2-7, with 10 nucleotides matching TRBD2. The CDR3 runs to 14 residues. Germline-derived CDR1 and CDR2 are SQVTM and ANQGSEA. V shed 6 bases, J shed 4 bases, and the junction held 9 bases outside the gene matches. In nucleotides, the CDR3 is TGCAGCGTCCTAGCGGGAGAGGTGTTTTACGAGCAGTACTTC. It specifies CSVLAGEVFYEQYF.

The chain employs TRBV28 and TRBJ2-3; possibly TRBD1 for D (6 bases). V lost 4 bases and J lost 5, with 7 bases in between. CDR1 is MDHEN and CDR2 is SYDVKM in the germline V gene. The CDR3 is made up of 12 amino acids. CDR3 loop: CASSYREDTQYF. For the CDR3, the DNA is TGTGCCAGCAGTTACAGGGAAGATACGCAGTATTTT.

The rearrangement links TRBV2 to TRBJ2-7; D possibly corresponds to TRBD2 (5 bases). V lost 5 bases and J 1 base, leaving 9 bases between the germline ends. CDR3 length equals 13 residues. The germline gives CDR1 SNHLY, CDR2 FYNNEI. CDR3 DNA: TGTGCCAGCAGTTGGGGAGTGTCCTACGAGCAGTACTTC. Translating it yields CASSWGVSYEQYF.

This sequence joins TRBV2 and TRBJ1-3; 8 bases are a match to TRBD1. Germline assignment: CDR1 SNHLY and CDR2 FYNNEI. Losses at the gene ends were 4 bases for V and 2 bases for J; bases not matched to a gene: 7. The length of the CDR3 is 16 residues. This CDR3 is CASSAGRGRAGNTIYF. In DNA form, the CDR3 reads TGTGCCAGCAGTGCGGGCAGGGGGCGCGCTGGAAACACCATATATTTT.

The genes are TRBV7-6 and TRBJ2-7; 14 bases fit TRBD2. The CDR3 spans 16 residues. Trimming took 5 bases from V and 2 from J; bases not matched to a gene: 5. The germline CDR1 and CDR2 sequences are SGHVS and FNYEAQ. The CDR3: CASSPRLAGGPYEQYF. CDR3 DNA: TGTGCCAGCAGCCCGCGACTAGCGGGGGGGCCCTACGAGCAGTACTTC.

The chain recombines TRBV4-3 with TRBJ2-5; 8 positions agree with TRBD2. CDR1 and CDR2 from the germline V gene are LGHNA and YSLEER. V lost 3 bases to trimming and J lost 5 bases; unmatched junction nucleotides: 8. CDR3 size: 15 residues. CDR3 in DNA: TGCGCCAGCAGCCACCACAAGGGACTAGGGGAGACCCAGTACTTC. Amino acids: CASSHHKGLGETQYF.

Here the CDR3 DNA reads TGTGCCAGTAGTACGGTGAGGGGGTATCAGCCCCAGCATTTT. Translating it yields CASSTVRGYQPQHF. The chain links TRBV19 to TRBJ1-5, with a tentative D call TRBD1 (6 bases). The CDR3 is made up of 14 amino acids. The V and J ends lost 4 bases and 5 bases respectively, with 12 bases between them. CDR1 is LNHDA and CDR2 is SQIVND in the germline V gene (reference sequence). The whole variable domain, filled in from reference TRBV19 and TRBJ1-5, reads DGGITQSPKYLFRKEGQNVTLSCEQNLNHDAMYWYRQDPGQGLRLIYYSQIVNDFQKGDIAEGYSVSREKKESFPLTVTSAQKNPTAFYLCASSTVRGYQPQHFGDGTRLSIL.

This rearrangement joins TRBV28 to TRBJ1-4, with D maybe TRBD1 (5 bases). This CDR3 is built from 16 residues. Germline V gene lookup returns CDR1 MDHEN and CDR2 SYDVKM. V was clipped by 3 bases and J by 7 bases, with 18 bases between them. The CDR3 protein is CASSFRFVGRGEKLFF. Written as DNA, the CDR3 is TGTGCCAGCAGTTTTCGGTTTGTGGGAAGGGGTGAAAAACTGTTTTTT.

The rearrangement links TRBV29-1 to TRBJ2-7; 7 bases are shared with TRBD2. Germline V gene lookup returns CDR1 SQVTM and CDR2 ANQGSEA. V dropped 5 bases and J dropped 0; count of bases not matched to a gene: 10. The CDR3 is 15 amino acids. The CDR3: CSVQVGGKRSYEQYF. The DNA of the CDR3 is TGCAGCGTTCAAGTGGGGGGGAAACGCTCCTACGAGCAGTACTTC.

The chain uses TRBV4-3 and TRBJ2-7, with 8 bases identical to TRBD2. V lost 0 bases and J lost 5; bases outside the gene matches: 6. Germline-derived CDR1 and CDR2 are LGHNA and YSLEER. This CDR3 region has 15 residues. CDR3 sequence: CASSQDPTSEDEQYF. In DNA form, the CDR3 reads TGCGCCAGCAGCCAAGACCCGACTAGCGAGGACGAGCAGTACTTC.

The chain joins TRBV4-1 to TRBJ1-4; D perhaps matches TRBD1 (6 bases). The germline gives CDR1 MGHRA, CDR2 YSYEKL. The CDR3 length is 18 residues. The ends were cut back, 0 bases at V and 4 bases at J, with 18 bases in the middle. As DNA, the CDR3 is TGCGCCAGCAGCCAAGATCGAAGGCGGGGAGGGGGTAATGAAAAACTGTTTTTT. It yields the protein CASSQDRRRGGGNEKLFF.

The chain employs TRBV11-1 and TRBJ2-3; D gene unclear. Germline values: CDR1 SGHAT, CDR2 FQDESV (reference sequence). The length of the CDR3 is 17 residues. V lost 6 bases to trimming and J lost 0 bases, with 19 bases between them. CDR3 DNA: TGTGCCAGCAGTGTCCCGAGGCGGCATATCAGCACAGATACGCAGTATTTT. Residues: CASSVPRRHISTDTQYF. The variable domain in full, with the rest retrieved from reference TRBV11-1 and TRBJ2-3, is EAEVAQSPRYKITEKSQAVAFWCDPISGHATLYWYRQILGQGPELLVQFQDESVVDDSQLPKDRFSAERLKGVDSTLKIQPAELGDSAMYLCASSVPRRHISTDTQYFGPGTRLTVL.

The chain carries TRBV27 and TRBJ2-7, with D unclear. The CDR3 is made up of 11 amino acids. Between the trimmed V and J ends, which lost 6 bases and 6 bases, there was a span of 9 bases. In germline, CDR1 is MNHEY, CDR2 SMNVEV (reference sequence). The CDR3 DNA sequence: TGTGCCAGCAGCCGGCGCGGCGAGCAGTACTTC. Translation: CASSRRGEQYF.

The V call is TRBV28, the J call TRBJ2-5; D call uncertain. V was clipped by 3 bases and J by 5 bases, with 4 bases between them. CDR1 and CDR2 (germline): MDHEN, SYDVKM. CDR3 length equals 11 residues. CDR3 loop: CASSLGETQYF. The CDR3 DNA follows: TGTGCCAGCAGTTTGGGCGAGACCCAGTACTTC.

The chain combines TRBV7-2 with TRBJ2-7, with a tentative D call TRBD1 (5 bases). There are 18 residues in the CDR3. Trimming removed 1 base at V and 3 bases at J, with 22 bases between. Germline CDR1 is SGHTA and CDR2 is FQGNSA. CDR3 sequence reads: CASSLGFLGDSYRYEQYF. The CDR3 DNA follows: TGTGCCAGCAGCTTAGGTTTCCTAGGAGACAGTTACCGCTACGAGCAGTACTTC.